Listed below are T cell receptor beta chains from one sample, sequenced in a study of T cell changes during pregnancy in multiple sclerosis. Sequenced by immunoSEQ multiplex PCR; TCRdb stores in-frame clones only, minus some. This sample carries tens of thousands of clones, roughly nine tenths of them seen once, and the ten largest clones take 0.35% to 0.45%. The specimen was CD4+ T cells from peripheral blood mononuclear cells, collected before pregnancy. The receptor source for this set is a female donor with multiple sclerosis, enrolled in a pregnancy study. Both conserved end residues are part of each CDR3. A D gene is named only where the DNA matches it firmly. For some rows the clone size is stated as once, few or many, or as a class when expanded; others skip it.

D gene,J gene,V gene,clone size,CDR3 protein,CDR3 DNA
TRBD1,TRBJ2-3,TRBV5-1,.,CASSNPGQGRPDTQYF,TGCGCCAGCAGCAATCCGGGACAGGGGCGTCCAGATACGCAGTATTTT
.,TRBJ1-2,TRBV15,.,CATSRGFQDSPTLNYGYTF,TGTGCCACCAGCAGAGGATTTCAGGACAGCCCGACACTCAACTATGGCTACACCTTC
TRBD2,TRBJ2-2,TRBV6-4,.,CASSPGLARNTGELFF,TGTGCCAGCAGCCCCGGACTAGCGAGGAACACCGGGGAGCTGTTTTTT
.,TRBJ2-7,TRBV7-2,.,CASSLEGGTSYEQYF,TGTGCCAGCAGCCTAGAGGGGGGGACTTCCTACGAGCAGTACTTC
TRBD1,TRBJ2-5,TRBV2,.,CASPKDRGRRETQYF,TGTGCCAGCCCTAAGGACAGGGGGCGCCGAGAGACCCAGTACTTC
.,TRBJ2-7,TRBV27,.,CASSLRLAPYEQYF,TGTGCCAGCAGTTTAAGGCTAGCGCCTTACGAGCAGTACTTC
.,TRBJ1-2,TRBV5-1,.,CASSLGAGIYGYTF,TGCGCCAGCAGCTTGGGAGCAGGAATCTATGGCTACACCTTC
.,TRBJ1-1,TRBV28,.,CASPKRLRDTEAFF,TGTGCCAGTCCCAAGCGGTTAAGGGACACTGAAGCTTTCTTT
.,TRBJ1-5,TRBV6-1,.,CASSVAGKQPQHF,TGTGCCAGCAGTGTGGCAGGAAAACAGCCCCAGCATTTT
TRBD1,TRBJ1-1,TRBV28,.,CASSLTGAGTEAFF,TGTGCCAGCAGTTTAACAGGGGCTGGCACTGAAGCTTTCTTT
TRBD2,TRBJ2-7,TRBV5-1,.,CASSFTGGPGEQYF,TGCGCCAGCAGCTTCACGGGAGGGCCGGGAGAGCAGTACTTC
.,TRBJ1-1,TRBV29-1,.,CSVNRAGGNTEAFF,TGCAGCGTAAACAGGGCGGGTGGGAACACTGAAGCTTTCTTT
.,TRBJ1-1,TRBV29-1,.,CSVGSRGANTEAFF,TGCAGCGTTGGTTCGCGGGGGGCGAACACTGAAGCTTTCTTT
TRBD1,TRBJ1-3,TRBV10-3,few,CAIGQGASGNTIYF,TGTGCCATCGGACAGGGGGCATCGGGAAACACCATATATTTT